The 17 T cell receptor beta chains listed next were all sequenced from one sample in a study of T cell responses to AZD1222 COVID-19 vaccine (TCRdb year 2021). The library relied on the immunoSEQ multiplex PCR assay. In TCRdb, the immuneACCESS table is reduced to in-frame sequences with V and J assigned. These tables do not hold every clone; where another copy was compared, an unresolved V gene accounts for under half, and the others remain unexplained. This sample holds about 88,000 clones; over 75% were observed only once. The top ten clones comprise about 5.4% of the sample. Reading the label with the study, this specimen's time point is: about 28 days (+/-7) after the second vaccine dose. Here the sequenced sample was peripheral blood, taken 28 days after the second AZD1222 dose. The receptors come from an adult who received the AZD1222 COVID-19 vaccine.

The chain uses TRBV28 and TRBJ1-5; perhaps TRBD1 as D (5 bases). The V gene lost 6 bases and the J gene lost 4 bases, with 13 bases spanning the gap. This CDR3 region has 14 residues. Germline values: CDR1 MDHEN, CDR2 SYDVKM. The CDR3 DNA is TGTGCCAGCAGGGGGCCGGGTCCAAATCAGCCCCAGCATTTT. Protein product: CASRGPGPNQPQHF.

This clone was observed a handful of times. CDR3 sequence: CASSLVESSTDTQYF. CDR3 nucleotides: TGTGCCAGCAGCTTAGTAGAATCAAGCACAGATACGCAGTATTTT. The rearrangement joins TRBV7-2 to TRBJ2-3; D gene uncertain. Trimming took 1 base from V and 0 from J, leaving 8 bases between them. Germline V gene sequence: CDR1 SGHTA, CDR2 FQGNSA. This CDR3 comprises 15 residues.

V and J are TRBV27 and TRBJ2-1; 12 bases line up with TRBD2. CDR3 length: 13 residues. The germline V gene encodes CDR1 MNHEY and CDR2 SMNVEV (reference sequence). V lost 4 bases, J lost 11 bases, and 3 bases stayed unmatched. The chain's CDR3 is CASSWTSGIKQFF. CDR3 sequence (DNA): TGTGCCAGCAGTTGGACTAGCGGGATTAAGCAGTTCTTC.

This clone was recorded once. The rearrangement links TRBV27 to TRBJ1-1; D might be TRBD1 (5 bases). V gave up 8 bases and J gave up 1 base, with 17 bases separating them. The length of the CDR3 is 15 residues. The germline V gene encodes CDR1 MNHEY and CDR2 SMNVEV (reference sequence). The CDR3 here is CASWPLGAPNTEAFF. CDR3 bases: TGTGCCAGCTGGCCCCTAGGGGCACCGAACACTGAAGCTTTCTTT.

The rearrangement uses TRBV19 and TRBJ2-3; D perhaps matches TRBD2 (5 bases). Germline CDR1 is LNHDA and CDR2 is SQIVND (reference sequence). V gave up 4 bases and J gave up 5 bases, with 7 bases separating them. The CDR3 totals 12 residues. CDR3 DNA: TGTGCCAGTAGTAGGACTCAAGATACGCAGTATTTT. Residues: CASSRTQDTQYF.

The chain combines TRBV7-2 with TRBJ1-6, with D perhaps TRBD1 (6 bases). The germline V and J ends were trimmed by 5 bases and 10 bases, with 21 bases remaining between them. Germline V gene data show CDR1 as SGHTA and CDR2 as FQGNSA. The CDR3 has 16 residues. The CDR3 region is CASSQGIGRISSPLHF. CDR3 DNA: TGTGCCAGCAGCCAGGGGATAGGGAGAATCAGCTCACCCCTCCACTTT.

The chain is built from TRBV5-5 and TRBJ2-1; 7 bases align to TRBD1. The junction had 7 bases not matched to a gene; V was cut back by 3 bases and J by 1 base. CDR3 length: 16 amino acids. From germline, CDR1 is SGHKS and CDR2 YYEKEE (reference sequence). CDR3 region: CASSSPGQKSYNEQFF. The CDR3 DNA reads TGTGCCAGCAGCTCACCGGGACAGAAGTCCTACAATGAGCAGTTCTTC.

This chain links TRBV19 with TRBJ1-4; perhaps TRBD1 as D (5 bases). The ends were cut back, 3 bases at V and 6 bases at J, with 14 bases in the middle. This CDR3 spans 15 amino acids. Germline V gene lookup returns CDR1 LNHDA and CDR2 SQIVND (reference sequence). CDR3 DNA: TGTGCCAGTAGTATGGGACGGCAAGTACATGAAAAACTGTTTTTT. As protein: CASSMGRQVHEKLFF.

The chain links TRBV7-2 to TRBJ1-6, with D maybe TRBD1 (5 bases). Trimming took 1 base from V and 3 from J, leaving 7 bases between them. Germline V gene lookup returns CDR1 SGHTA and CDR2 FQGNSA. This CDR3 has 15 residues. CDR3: CASSLGQFYNSPLHF. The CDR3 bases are TGTGCCAGCAGCTTAGGACAGTTCTATAATTCACCCCTCCACTTT.

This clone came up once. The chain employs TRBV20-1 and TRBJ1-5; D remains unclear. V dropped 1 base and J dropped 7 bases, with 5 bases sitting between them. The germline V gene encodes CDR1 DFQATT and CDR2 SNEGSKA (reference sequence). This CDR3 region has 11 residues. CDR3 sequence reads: CSARASQPQHF. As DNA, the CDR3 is TGCAGTGCTAGAGCGAGCCAGCCCCAGCATTTT.

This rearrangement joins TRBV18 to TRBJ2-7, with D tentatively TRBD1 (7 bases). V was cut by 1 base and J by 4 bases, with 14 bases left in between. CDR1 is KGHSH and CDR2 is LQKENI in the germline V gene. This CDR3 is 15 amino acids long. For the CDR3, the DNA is TGTGCCAGCTCACCACTCAGGGGGAGGTTGTACGAGCAGTACTTC. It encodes CASSPLRGRLYEQYF.

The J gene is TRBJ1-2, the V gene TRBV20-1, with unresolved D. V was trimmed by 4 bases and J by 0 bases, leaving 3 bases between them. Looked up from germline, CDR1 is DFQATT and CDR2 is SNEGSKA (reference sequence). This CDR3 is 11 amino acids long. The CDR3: CSANPNYGYTF. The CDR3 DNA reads TGCAGTGCTAACCCTAACTATGGCTACACCTTC.

The CDR3 DNA reads as TGTGCCAGTAGTTTGACAGGGACGAGCTACACCTTC. Residues: CASSLTGTSYTF. The chain employs TRBV19 and TRBJ1-2, with 7 bases lining up with TRBD1. The J segment lost 9 bases and the V segment lost 5 bases, leaving 6 bases of the junction unmatched. The CDR3 is 12 amino acids. Germline CDR1 reads LNHDA; CDR2 reads SQIVND (reference sequence).

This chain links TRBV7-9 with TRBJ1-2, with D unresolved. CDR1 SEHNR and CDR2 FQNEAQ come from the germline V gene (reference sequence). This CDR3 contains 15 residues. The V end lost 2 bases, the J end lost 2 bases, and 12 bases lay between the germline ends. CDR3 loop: CASSLTAGGNYGYTF. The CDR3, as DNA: TGTGCCAGCAGCTTAACGGCAGGCGGAAACTATGGCTACACCTTC.

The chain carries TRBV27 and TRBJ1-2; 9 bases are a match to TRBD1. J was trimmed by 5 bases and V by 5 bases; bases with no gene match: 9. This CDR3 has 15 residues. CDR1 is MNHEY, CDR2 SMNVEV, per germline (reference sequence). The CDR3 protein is CASSQPGQGRYGYTF. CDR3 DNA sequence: TGTGCCAGCAGTCAGCCGGGACAGGGACGTTATGGCTACACCTTC.

The CDR3 sequence is CASSHPDRVGEKLFF. The CDR3 DNA reads TGCGCCAGCAGCCACCCGGACAGGGTGGGTGAAAAACTGTTTTTT. This chain connects TRBV4-1 to TRBJ1-4; TRBD1 matches at 8 bases. After removal of 3 bases from V and 7 bases from J, the junction contained 7 bases not matched to a gene. This CDR3 is 15 amino acids long. Germline CDR1 reads MGHRA; CDR2 reads YSYEKL.

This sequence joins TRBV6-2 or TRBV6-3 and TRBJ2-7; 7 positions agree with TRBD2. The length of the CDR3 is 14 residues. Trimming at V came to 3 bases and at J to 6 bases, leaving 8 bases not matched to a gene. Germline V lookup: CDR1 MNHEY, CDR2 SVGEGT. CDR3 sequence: CASSYGGGSGEQYF. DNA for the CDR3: TGTGCCAGCAGTTATGGTGGCGGGAGCGGCGAGCAGTACTTC.